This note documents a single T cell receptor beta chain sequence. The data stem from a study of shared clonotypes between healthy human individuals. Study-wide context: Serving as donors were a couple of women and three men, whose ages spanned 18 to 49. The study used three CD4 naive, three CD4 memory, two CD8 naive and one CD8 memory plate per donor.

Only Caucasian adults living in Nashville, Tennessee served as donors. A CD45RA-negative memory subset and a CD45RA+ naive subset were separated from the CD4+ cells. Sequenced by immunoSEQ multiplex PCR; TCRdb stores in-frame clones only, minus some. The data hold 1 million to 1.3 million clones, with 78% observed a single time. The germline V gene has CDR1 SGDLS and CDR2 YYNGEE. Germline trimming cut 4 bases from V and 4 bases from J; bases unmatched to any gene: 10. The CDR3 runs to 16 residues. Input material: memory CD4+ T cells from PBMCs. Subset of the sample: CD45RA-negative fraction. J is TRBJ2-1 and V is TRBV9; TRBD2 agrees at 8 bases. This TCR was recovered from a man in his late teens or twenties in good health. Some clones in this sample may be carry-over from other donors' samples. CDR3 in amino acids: CASSQTGGRMYNEQFF. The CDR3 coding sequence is TGTGCCAGCAGCCAGACGGGAGGGAGGATGTACAATGAGCAGTTCTTC. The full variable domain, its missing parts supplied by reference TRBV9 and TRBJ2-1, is DSGVTQTPKHLITATGQRVTLRCSPRSGDLSVYWYQQSLDQGLQFLIQYYNGEERAKGNILERFSAQQFPDLHSELNLSSLELGDSALYFCASSQTGGRMYNEQFFGPGTRLTVL.